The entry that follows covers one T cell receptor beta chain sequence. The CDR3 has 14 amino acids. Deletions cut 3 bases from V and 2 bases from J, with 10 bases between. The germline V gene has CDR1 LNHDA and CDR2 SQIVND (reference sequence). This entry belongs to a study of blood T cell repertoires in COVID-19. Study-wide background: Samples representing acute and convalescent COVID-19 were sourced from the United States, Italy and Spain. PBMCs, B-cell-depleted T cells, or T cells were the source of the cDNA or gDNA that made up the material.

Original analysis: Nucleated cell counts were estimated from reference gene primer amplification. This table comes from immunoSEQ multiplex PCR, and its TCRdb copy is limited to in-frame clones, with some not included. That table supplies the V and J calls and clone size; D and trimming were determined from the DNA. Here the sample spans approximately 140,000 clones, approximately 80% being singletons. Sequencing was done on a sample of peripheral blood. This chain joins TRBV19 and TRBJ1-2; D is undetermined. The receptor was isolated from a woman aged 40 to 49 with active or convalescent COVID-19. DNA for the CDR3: TGTGCCAGTAGTATCGCGCCCCGGAACTATGGCTACACCTTC. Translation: CASSIAPRNYGYTF.